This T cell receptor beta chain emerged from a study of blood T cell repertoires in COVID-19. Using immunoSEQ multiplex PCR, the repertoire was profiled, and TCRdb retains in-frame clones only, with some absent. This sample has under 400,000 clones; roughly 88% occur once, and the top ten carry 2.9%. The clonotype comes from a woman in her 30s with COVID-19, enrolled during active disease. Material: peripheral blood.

CDR3 amino acids: CASSLSPTGGLFSSGNTIYF. CDR3 nucleotide sequence: TGCGCCAGCAGCTTGTCACCGACAGGGGGGCTCTTCTCCTCTGGAAACACCATATATTTT. This chain joins TRBV5-1 and TRBJ1-3; TRBD1 matches 9 bases. The germline V gene encodes CDR1 SGHRS and CDR2 YFSETQ. The CDR3 sequence is 20 residues long. After removal of 1 base from V and 0 bases from J, the junction contained 14 bases not matched to a gene.